This TCR beta chain stems from a study of blood T cells in healthy people across ages (dated by TCRdb to about 2015). Regarding the complete study: Template switching captured roughly one uniquely barcoded TCR beta cDNA molecule per two T cells in model experiments. Age-related changes in TCR beta repertoire diversity were measured in the study by deep sequencing normalized with unique cDNA molecular identifiers. Donors were grouped into four age groups: young (average approximately 15 years), middle-aged (under 40), aged (62) and long-lived (about 90). Donors of different ages were randomly distributed across sequencing lanes to avoid experimental bias. The study analyzed two additional independent replicas of 1 million unique cDNA reads from the same blood draw for two donors, one aged 18 to 29 and one aged 80 or older. Study-wide conclusions, independent of this receptor: Observed TCR beta diversity per million T cells fell roughly linearly with age, and a significant reduction was already apparent by age around 39. The percentage of naive T cells measured by flow cytometry correlated strongly with observed TCR beta diversity. Donor CMV infection status was unknown, potentially confounding age-related changes in expanded clonotypes. Compared with the aged group, the long-lived group had more naive CD4+ T cells, fewer expanded clones and increased TCR diversity, suggesting age selection. Bulk unsorted PBMC profiling prevented conclusive comparison of naive and antigen-experienced compartments. Estimates of total diversity based on one million sequenced T cells were regarded as lower bounds and as underestimates.

The donors were about 40 Caucasian individuals from Russia, aged roughly 6 to 100 years, who were systemically healthy. Each donor gave approximately 9.3 milliliters of peripheral blood, collected into EDTA-treated Vacutainer tubes. Ficoll-Paque density-gradient centrifugation was used to isolate PBMCs, with at least 6.5 million per sample. Trizol reagent was used to extract total RNA from the PBMCs, yielding at least 6 micrograms per sample. For every donor, flow cytometry on a PBMC aliquot measured the percentage of naive CD45RAhigh/CD27high T cells. Library prep was done by 5' RACE. Instrument used: Illumina HiSeq 2500. A second PCR of roughly 6 to 11 cycles was performed with a sample-barcoded 5' primer and a J-beta primer mix. Each TCR beta cDNA molecule received a unique molecular identifier from a template-switch 5' adaptor carrying 12 random nucleotides. At least 2.5 million CDR3-containing paired-end reads were obtained from each sample. All of the RNA was converted into first-strand cDNA using the Mint cDNA synthesis kit, with a TRBC-specific oligonucleotide serving as the primer. After uracil-DNA glycosylase treatment, a first 18-cycle PCR used universal primers M1SS and BC2_uni_R on all cDNA. Per the source publication's procedure: Each sample was normalized by randomly selecting 1 million high-quality reads, each carrying a distinct molecular identifier. Reads with shared molecular identifiers were discarded instead of being binned into consensus sequences. CDR3 identification, clonotype clustering and error correction used MiTCR with a Q25 quality threshold and the strictest error-elimination algorithm. A nonparametric unseen species model with Euler transformation was used to estimate lower-bound total TCR beta diversity. Starting from the raw public reads, TCRdb applied fastp trimming at Q25, assembled clones with MiXCR and retained in-frame beta chains. Each entry is one CDR3 protein sequence, shown with its most common DNA and genes. For this entry, the V and J calls and clone size follow TCRdb and not the study's own pipeline. For this sample there are about 570,000 distinct CDR3 sequences; approximately 25% appear just once. The ten largest make up approximately 17% of the sample.

Worth noting for this clonotype: Its binding antigen is unknown. No per-base quality is available; no much larger clone lies one base away.

The germline V gene encodes CDR1 SQVTM and CDR2 ANQGSEA. The CDR3 holds 13 amino acids from the cysteine to the phenylalanine. The sequence is cut down to CDR3 DNA, 39 bases in frame from base 1. The sequence joins TRBV29-1 to TRBJ2-1; TRBD2 lines up with 7 middle nucleotides. The DNA end is more similar to TRBJ2-5, so the J call may be wrong. The sample comprised blood. The origin of this receptor is a woman aged 70-85 years in good health. The base sequence is TGCAGCGTTGGGGGGACTAAGCAAGAGACCCAGTACTTC. It encodes CSVGGTKQETQYF.